The sequence of this T cell receptor (beta chain) was determined in a study of cytomegalovirus exposure and HLA in healthy donors. The V gene's germline CDR1 is SGHNT and CDR2 YYREEE (reference sequence). CDR3 length equals 14 residues. The ends lost 2 bases at V and 7 bases at J; junction bases unmatched: 5. Profiled with immunoSEQ multiplex PCR; TCRdb holds only in-frame clones, not every one. The repertoire holds approximately 110,000 clones, roughly 86% seen once, with under 4.5% in the top ten. The chain employs TRBV5-4 and TRBJ2-7, with 11 bases lining up with TRBD2. The TCR comes from a woman in her late teens or twenties in good health and CMV-seropositive. The sample was PBMCs. The CDR3: CASSFLAGGLEQYF. CDR3 sequence (DNA): TGTGCCAGCAGCTTTTTAGCGGGAGGGCTTGAGCAGTACTTC.